This TCR beta chain came from a study of Ad26.COV2.S vaccination and SARS-CoV-2 variants. The overall study: Donor allocation was to the COV1001 Ad26.COV2.S trial arm. The study's findings and limits: Reported post-vaccination CD8+ and CD4+ T cell responses to spike showed substantial breadth. Compared with placebo recipients, vaccine recipients had higher spike-specific TCR breadth.

Stated treatment: approximately 18 received Ad26.COV2.S at low or high dose, single or two shots; about 5 received placebo; per-sample allocation not given. Sampling took place 63 days after the first vaccine or placebo injection. Boston supplied an adult donor aged 18-55 years. A word on this clone: Its target is not known.

Produced via immunoSEQ multiplex PCR; TCRdb's table is partial and in-frame only. The data hold fewer than 500,000 clones, with about 92% observed a single time. The source of this sequence is a person between 18 and 65 years old who received the Ad26.COV2.S COVID-19 vaccine or a placebo. Sequencing used peripheral blood, obtained in a trial of Ad26.COV2.S vaccine versus placebo.

CDR3 sequence (DNA): TGTGCCAGCAGCGCGGGACAGGCGGAGACCCAGTACTTC. This encodes CASSAGQAETQYF. The V and J genes are TRBV9 and TRBJ2-5; 8 bases fit TRBD1. The CDR3 is made up of 13 amino acids. V lost 3 bases to trimming and J lost 5 bases; unmatched junction nucleotides: 3. CDR1 and CDR2 (germline): SGDLS, YYNGEE.